The 20 T cell receptor beta chains below come from one sample, sequenced in a study of blood T cell repertoires in COVID-19. Produced via immunoSEQ multiplex PCR; TCRdb's table is partial and in-frame only. The sample has approximately 140,000 clones, 84% seen once. Material for sequencing was PBMCs or T cells enriched from blood (not recorded which). The receptors here all came from a woman aged 50 to 60 with acute COVID-19.

The CDR3 sequence is CASGPPGRQETQYF. CDR3 nucleotides: TGCGCCAGCGGACCTCCAGGGCGACAAGAGACCCAGTACTTC. This chain connects TRBV4-1 to TRBJ2-5, with D possibly being TRBD1 (5 bases). Trimming cost V 8 bases and J 2 bases, with 15 bases left between them. From germline, CDR1 is MGHRA and CDR2 YSYEKL. The length of the CDR3 is 14 residues.

This chain connects TRBV5-1 to TRBJ2-7; 10 bases are a match to TRBD1. Trimming removed 3 bases from V and 5 bases from J; junction bases left unmatched: 5. The CDR3 has 14 amino acids. Germline V gene data show CDR1 as SGHRS and CDR2 as YFSETQ. The CDR3 bases are TGCGCCAGCAGCTCCCTGACAGGGGGCGACGAGCAGTACTTC. Its protein product is CASSSLTGGDEQYF.

The chain uses TRBV5-1 and TRBJ1-4; 10 bases line up with TRBD1. The CDR3 is 18 residues long. The germline gives CDR1 SGHRS, CDR2 YFSETQ. Germline trimming cut 4 bases from V and 6 bases from J; bases unmatched to any gene: 15. This CDR3 reads CASSVGDLRTGGDEKLFF. The CDR3 nucleotides are TGCGCCAGCAGCGTTGGCGATCTAAGGACAGGGGGGGATGAAAAACTGTTTTTT.

This chain connects TRBV7-2 to TRBJ2-7; D unclear. Germline values: CDR1 SGHTA, CDR2 FQGNSA. This CDR3 has 14 amino acids. Between the trimmed V and J ends, which lost 1 base and 6 bases, there was a span of 13 bases. The chain's CDR3 is CASSLGPSSPEQYF. CDR3 DNA sequence: TGTGCCAGCAGCTTAGGTCCCTCCTCCCCCGAGCAGTACTTC.

The chain carries TRBV30 and TRBJ2-1, with D possibly being TRBD1 (5 bases). The CDR3 is 12 residues long. The V end was cut by 1 base, the J end by 10 bases, with 11 bases between. Per germline, CDR1 GTSNPN and CDR2 SVGIG (reference sequence). This chain's CDR3 is CAWSEFTGEQFF. The CDR3, as DNA: TGTGCCTGGAGTGAGTTCACAGGAGAGCAGTTCTTC. The full variable domain, completed using reference TRBV30 and TRBJ2-1, is SQTIHQWPATLVQPVGSPLSLECTVEGTSNPNLYWYRQAAGRGLQLLFYSVGIGQISSEVPQNLSASRPQDRQFILSSKKLLLSDSGFYLCAWSEFTGEQFFGPGTRLTVL.

The V call is TRBV5-4, the J call TRBJ2-2, with 10 bases identical to TRBD2. Germline lookup yields CDR1 SGHNT and CDR2 YYREEE (reference sequence). V was clipped by 4 bases and J by 5 bases; unmatched bases: 5. CDR3 length: 15 residues. For the CDR3, the DNA is TGTGCCAGCAGCCCCCGGACTAGCGGTACCGGGGAGCTGTTTTTT. Translating it yields CASSPRTSGTGELFF.

The J gene is TRBJ2-7, the V gene TRBV11-3; D call uncertain. V gave up 5 bases and J gave up 2 bases, with 13 bases separating them. The CDR3 length is 14 residues. Germline V CDR1 and CDR2: SGHNT, YENEEA. The CDR3 reads CASSHPGSPYEQYF. The DNA of the CDR3 is TGTGCCAGCAGCCATCCGGGTAGCCCCTACGAGCAGTACTTC.

This chain links TRBV9 with TRBJ2-3, with TRBD2 matching 8 bases. The length of the CDR3 is 16 residues. Trimming cost V 5 bases and J 2 bases; bases outside gene matches: 10. The germline V gene encodes CDR1 SGDLS and CDR2 YYNGEE. CDR3 nucleotides: TGTGCCAGCAGTATCCGGGGTAGCGGGAACACAGATACGCAGTATTTT. It yields the protein CASSIRGSGNTDTQYF.

The genes are TRBV6-5 and TRBJ2-3; a possible D gene is TRBD2 (6 bases). Germline assignment: CDR1 MNHEY and CDR2 SVGAGI. There are 15 residues in the CDR3. Trimming left V 7 bases short and J 1 base short, with 15 bases between. The CDR3 sequence is CASKGGTAGTDTQYF. The DNA of the CDR3 is TGTGCCAGCAAAGGCGGGACTGCCGGCACAGATACGCAGTATTTT.

The chain combines TRBV3-1 (or the pseudogene TRBV3-2) with TRBJ2-1; D might be TRBD2 (6 bases). Trimming cost V 1 base and J 3 bases, with 13 bases left between them. The CDR3 sequence is 16 residues long. Germline values: CDR1 LGHDT, CDR2 YNNKEL (reference sequence). CDR3 in amino acids: CASSQGRGLGYNEQFF. The DNA of the CDR3 is TGTGCCAGCAGCCAAGGGAGGGGCCTCGGCTACAATGAGCAGTTCTTC.

V is TRBV2 and J is TRBJ1-6; D ambiguous. This CDR3 region has 15 residues. V was trimmed by 4 bases and J by 4 bases, leaving 11 bases between them. CDR1 is SNHLY and CDR2 is FYNNEI in the germline V gene. Here the CDR3 DNA reads TGTGCCAGCAGTGCGACCGGGAGTTATAATTCACCCCTCCACTTT. Translated: CASSATGSYNSPLHF.

This clone was recorded a few times. The chain links TRBV6-4 to TRBJ2-5; D is undetermined. The germline gives CDR1 MRHNA, CDR2 SNTAGT. Trimming removed 0 bases at V and 7 bases at J, with 9 bases between. The CDR3 sequence is 13 residues long. The CDR3 region is CASSDSFTWTQYF. The DNA for the CDR3 is TGTGCCAGCAGTGACTCCTTCACATGGACCCAGTACTTC.

This chain joins TRBV19 and TRBJ1-2; D is unclear. Trimming took 5 bases from V and 4 from J, leaving 14 bases between them. The germline CDR1 and CDR2 sequences are LNHDA and SQIVND (reference sequence). The CDR3 covers 14 residues. The CDR3 bases are TGTGCCAGTAGTTCCCCAGGCAGTTCCTATGGCTACACCTTC. This sequence encodes CASSSPGSSYGYTF.

This clone was counted between two and nine times. The rearrangement uses TRBV10-2 and TRBJ1-2; 9 nucleotides align to TRBD1. The CDR3 has 13 amino acids. The J segment lost 5 bases and the V segment lost 7 bases, leaving 5 bases of the junction unmatched. Looked up from germline, CDR1 is WSHSY and CDR2 is SAAADI. CDR3 sequence reads: CASNDRGAYGYTF. CDR3 DNA: TGCGCCAGCAATGACAGGGGGGCTTATGGCTACACCTTC.

The chain joins TRBV5-1 to TRBJ1-3, with 7 bases matching TRBD1. This CDR3 is built from 13 residues. Trimming removed 5 bases from V and 7 bases from J; junction bases left unmatched: 6. Germline lookup yields CDR1 SGHRS and CDR2 YFSETQ. The CDR3 region is CASRKSQGNTIYF. The CDR3 DNA follows: TGCGCCAGCAGAAAGTCACAGGGGAACACCATATATTTT.

As DNA, the CDR3 is TGTGCCAGCAGTGAATGGGAGACGGCCCCTGGGGCCAACGTCCTGACTTTC. Its protein is CASSEWETAPGANVLTF. This sequence joins TRBV6-1 and TRBJ2-6; possible D gene TRBD2, 5 bases. The germline CDR1 and CDR2 sequences are MNHNS and SASEGT. The V end was cut by 2 bases, the J end by 2 bases, with 13 bases between. The CDR3 covers 17 residues.

The chain carries TRBV6-4 and TRBJ1-1; the D gene is possibly TRBD1 (5 bases). V was clipped by 3 bases and J by 1 base, with 9 bases between them. CDR3 size: 14 residues. Per germline, CDR1 MRHNA and CDR2 SNTAGT. CDR3 sequence (DNA): TGTGCCAGCAGTGAACGTCAGGGGAACACTGAAGCTTTCTTT. It yields the protein CASSERQGNTEAFF.

J is TRBJ2-1 and V is TRBV7-9; D may be TRBD2 (6 bases). The CDR3 is 14 residues long. Germline CDR1 and CDR2: SEHNR and FQNEAQ (reference sequence). With 5 bases removed from V and 4 bases from J, the gap between germline ends came to 12 bases. This chain's CDR3 is CASSPSAPYNEQFF. In nucleotides, the CDR3 is TGTGCCAGCAGCCCTAGCGCTCCGTACAATGAGCAGTTCTTC. The variable domain in full, completed from reference TRBV7-9 and TRBJ2-1, reads DTGVSQNPRHKITKRGQNVTFRCDPISEHNRLYWYRQTLGQGPEFLTYFQNEAQLEKSRLLSDRFSAERPKGSFSTLEIQRTEQGDSAMYLCASSPSAPYNEQFFGPGTRLTVL.

V is TRBV5-6 and J is TRBJ2-1; TRBD2 aligns across 7 bases. Unmatched junction bases numbered 10, after V lost 4 bases and J lost 3 bases. This CDR3 contains 16 residues. Germline V gives CDR1 SGHDT, CDR2 YYEEEE. CDR3 protein: CASSRKRASGYNEQFF. CDR3 in DNA: TGTGCCAGCAGCCGCAAGAGGGCTAGCGGCTACAATGAGCAGTTCTTC.

The chain joins TRBV3-1 (or the pseudogene TRBV3-2) to TRBJ2-4, with TRBD1 as a possible D gene (6 bases). This CDR3 region has 13 residues. Germline V gives CDR1 LGHDT, CDR2 YNNKEL (reference sequence). V was trimmed by 1 base and J by 9 bases, leaving 10 bases between them. The CDR3 nucleotides read TGTGCCAGCAGCCAAGGGACAGTCGGCATTCAGTACTTC. Translating it yields CASSQGTVGIQYF.